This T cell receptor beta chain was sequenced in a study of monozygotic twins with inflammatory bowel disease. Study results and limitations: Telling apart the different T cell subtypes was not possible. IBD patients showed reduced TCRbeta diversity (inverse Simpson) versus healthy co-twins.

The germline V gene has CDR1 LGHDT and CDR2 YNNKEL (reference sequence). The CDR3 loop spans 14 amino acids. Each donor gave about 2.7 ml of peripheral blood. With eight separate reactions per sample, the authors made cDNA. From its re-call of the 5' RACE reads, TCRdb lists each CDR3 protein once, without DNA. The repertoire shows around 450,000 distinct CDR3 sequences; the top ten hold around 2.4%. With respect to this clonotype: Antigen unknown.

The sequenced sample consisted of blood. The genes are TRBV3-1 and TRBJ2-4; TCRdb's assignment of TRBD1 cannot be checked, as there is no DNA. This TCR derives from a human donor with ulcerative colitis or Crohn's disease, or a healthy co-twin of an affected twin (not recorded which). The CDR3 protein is CASSPRGFENIQYF.